Listed here are 24 T cell receptor beta chains from one sample, sequenced in a study of early T cells in non-severe SARS-CoV-2 infection. TCRdb passed the 5' RACE reads through MiXCR, listing each CDR3 protein once. This sample has fewer than 65,000 distinct CDR3 sequences, with about 10% found just once. The specimen was whole blood. These receptors all come from an adult who was a healthcare worker with PCR-confirmed SARS-CoV-2 infection or an uninfected control (not recorded which).

This clonotype has only a few counts. The chain links TRBV4-1 to TRBJ1-5; D might be TRBD1 (5 bases). From germline, CDR1 is MGHRA and CDR2 YSYEKL. V was cut by 4 bases and J by 3 bases, with 10 bases left in between. The CDR3 totals 14 residues. This chain's CDR3 is CASSPTEDNQPQHF. The CDR3, as DNA: TGCGCCAGCAGCCCGACAGAGGACAATCAGCCCCAGCATTTT.

V is TRBV23-1 and J is TRBJ1-2; 7 bases are shared with TRBD1. TRBV23-1 is an ORF, with its function uncertain. This CDR3 has 14 residues. V shed 0 bases, J shed 5 bases, and the junction held 3 bases outside the gene matches. CDR3 sequence (DNA): TGCGCCAGCAGTCAATCGGGGACAGATTATGGCTACACCTTC. It yields the protein CASSQSGTDYGYTF.

This clonotype was recorded many times. The chain recombines TRBV20-1 with TRBJ2-1; 8 bases align to TRBD2. V lost 6 bases to trimming and J lost 11 bases; unmatched junction nucleotides: 6. Germline V gene lookup returns CDR1 DFQATT and CDR2 SNEGSKA (reference sequence). The CDR3 sequence is 11 residues long. CDR3 protein: CSADIAGQQFF. CDR3 nucleotide sequence: TGCAGTGCCGATATAGCGGGACAGCAGTTCTTC.

This clonotype was found many times. The chain couples TRBV7-2 to TRBJ1-6; D perhaps matches TRBD1 (6 bases). The CDR3 runs to 15 residues. V was cut by 0 bases and J by 10 bases, with 13 bases left in between. Germline V gives CDR1 SGHTA, CDR2 FQGNSA. The CDR3 DNA is TGTGCCAGCAGCTTAGCGAGGGGGATCCGCTCACCCCTCCACTTT. Protein sequence: CASSLARGIRSPLHF.

This clonotype was recorded many times. The V gene is TRBV7-2, the J gene TRBJ2-3; D unclear. V was shortened by 6 bases and J by 0 bases, with 13 bases between the two germline ends. CDR1 and CDR2 (germline): SGHTA, FQGNSA. The CDR3 spans 15 residues. The CDR3 DNA reads as TGTGCCAGCAGACCTGATTTCAGGAGCACAGATACGCAGTATTTT. Its protein product is CASRPDFRSTDTQYF.

This clonotype was observed at least ten times. The gene calls are TRBV7-2 and TRBJ2-3; 7 bases map to TRBD1. The CDR3 runs 14 residues. Germline V gene sequence: CDR1 SGHTA, CDR2 FQGNSA. The trim removed 4 bases at V and 5 bases at J, leaving 6 bases unmatched. The CDR3 DNA follows: TGTGCCAGCAGCTCCGACAGGGTTAGAGATACGCAGTATTTT. This codes for CASSSDRVRDTQYF.

The table lists this clonotype with many counts. The V and J genes are TRBV2 and TRBJ2-3; 8 positions match TRBD1. Germline lookup yields CDR1 SNHLY and CDR2 FYNNEI. CDR3 size: 14 residues. Unmatched junction bases numbered 2, after V lost 2 bases and J lost 4 bases. In DNA, the CDR3 is TGTGCCAGCAGTGAACCAGGGGGCCCAGATACGCAGTATTTT. Translation gives CASSEPGGPDTQYF.

This clonotype has at least ten counts. The chain is built from TRBV10-3 and TRBJ1-2; TRBD1 matches 11 bases. V was clipped by 3 bases and J by 9 bases; unmatched bases: 9. The germline V gene has CDR1 ENHRY and CDR2 SYGVKD. This CDR3 comprises 15 residues. Here the CDR3 DNA reads TGTGCCATCAGTGACCCAGGTGGACAGGGGGCAAGCTACACCTTC. This translates into CAISDPGGQGASYTF.

This clonotype was picked up a small number of times. The chain recombines TRBV7-8 with TRBJ2-4; 10 bases map to TRBD2. The CDR3 loop spans 17 amino acids. V lost 5 bases to trimming and J lost 2 bases; unmatched junction nucleotides: 9. CDR1 and CDR2 (germline): SGHVS, FQNEAQ. CDR3 protein: CASSGLSGRSPKNIQYF. In nucleotides, the CDR3 is TGTGCCAGCAGCGGGCTTAGCGGGAGGTCCCCCAAAAACATTCAGTACTTC.

The chain carries TRBV7-2 and TRBJ1-1; no reliable D call. The V and J ends lost 1 base and 1 base respectively, with 13 bases between them. The CDR3 length is 16 residues. CDR1 is SGHTA and CDR2 is FQGNSA in the germline V gene. CDR3 sequence (DNA): TGTGCCAGCAGCTTAGTATCGGGATTAAAGAACACTGAAGCTTTCTTT. This codes for CASSLVSGLKNTEAFF.

This clonotype was counted many times. The J gene is TRBJ2-5, the V gene TRBV18; 7 bases are shared with TRBD2. V shed 3 bases, J shed 1 base, and the junction held 5 bases outside the gene matches. The germline V gene encodes CDR1 KGHSH and CDR2 LQKENI. The CDR3 covers 15 residues. CDR3 sequence reads: CASSPPGLVQETQYF. In DNA, the CDR3 is TGTGCCAGCTCACCTCCAGGACTAGTCCAAGAGACCCAGTACTTC.

The gene calls are TRBV6-5 and TRBJ1-6; the D gene is possibly TRBD1 (6 bases). The CDR3 spans 16 residues. Germline V gives CDR1 MNHEY, CDR2 SVGAGI. With 5 bases removed from V and 0 bases from J, the gap between germline ends came to 11 bases. This chain's CDR3 is CASSNTGSSYNSPLHF. The CDR3 DNA is TGTGCCAGCAGTAATACAGGGAGCTCCTATAATTCACCCCTCCACTTT.

This clonotype was seen a handful of times. The CDR3 DNA follows: TGTGCCAGCAGCCTCCTTCAGACAGGACAAGAGACCCAGTACTTC. As protein: CASSLLQTGQETQYF. This chain joins TRBV14 and TRBJ2-5; TRBD1 might be the D (6 bases). CDR3 length equals 15 residues. V was cut by 4 bases and J by 2 bases, with 14 bases left in between. The germline V gene has CDR1 SGHDN and CDR2 FVKESK.

Ten or more counts support this clonotype. The DNA for the CDR3 is TGTGCCAGCAGTTTTGGACAGTACTACGAGCAGTACTTC. Translated, it gives CASSFGQYYEQYF. V is TRBV6-5 and J is TRBJ2-7, with D maybe TRBD1 (6 bases). Trimming took off 4 bases at V and 3 bases at J, with 10 bases between the two ends. Germline CDR1 and CDR2: MNHEY and SVGAGI. The length of the CDR3 is 13 residues.

V and J are TRBV4-3 and TRBJ1-2; D perhaps matches TRBD1 (6 bases). Trimming shortened V by 1 base and J by 6 bases, and 12 bases separated the two germline ends. Germline assignment: CDR1 LGHNA and CDR2 YSLEER. This CDR3 spans 14 amino acids. The CDR3 DNA follows: TGCGCCAGCAGCCAAGTGGACCGGGACAATGGCTACACCTTC. Residues: CASSQVDRDNGYTF.

The chain couples TRBV13 to TRBJ2-3; 10 bases are a match to TRBD2. The CDR3 covers 16 residues. CDR1 is PRHDT and CDR2 is FYEKMQ in the germline V gene (reference sequence). J lost 4 bases, V lost 1 base, and 5 bases had no gene match. As DNA, the CDR3 is TGTGCCAGCAGCTTAGTGCCTAGCGGGAGTGCAGATACGCAGTATTTT. The encoded protein is CASSLVPSGSADTQYF.

Ten or more counts support this clonotype. V usage is TRBV20-1 and J usage is TRBJ2-7; a weak D match, TRBD1 (6 bases). This CDR3 is built from 13 residues. V shed 3 bases and J shed 5 bases, with 14 bases lying between them. The germline CDR1 and CDR2 sequences are DFQATT and SNEGSKA (reference sequence). The CDR3 coding sequence is TGCAGTGCTAGCGGGACAAAGATCCACGAGCAGTACTTC. This sequence encodes CSASGTKIHEQYF.

This clonotype has more than one count but fewer than ten. The chain uses TRBV5-1 and TRBJ2-5, with 9 nucleotides matching TRBD2. The germline V gene encodes CDR1 SGHRS and CDR2 YFSETQ. Losses at the gene ends were 4 bases for V and 3 bases for J; bases not matched to a gene: 7. The CDR3 runs 15 residues. The CDR3 DNA follows: TGCGCCAGCAGCCGAGGGGCTAGCGGGAAAGAGACCCAGTACTTC. It yields the protein CASSRGASGKETQYF.

Notes on this clonotype: A much larger clone lies one base from this, so it may be a read error. This likely comes from a read error, as the CDR3 has no conserved phenylalanine or tryptophan at its end. This chain joins TRBV4-3 and TRBJ2-7, with D perhaps given as TRBD1 or TRBD2 (5 bases each). Germline values: CDR1 LGHNA, CDR2 YSLEER. The V and J ends lost 4 bases and 5 bases respectively, with 15 bases between them. The CDR3 is 14 residues long. CDR3 region: CASSLVRGRDEQYS. The CDR3 region has the DNA TGCGCCAGCAGCCTTGTCCGGGGCCGCGACGAGCAGTACTCC.

This clonotype was counted at least ten times. The chain links TRBV6-6 to TRBJ1-1; TRBD1 is a possible D gene (5 bases). Per germline, CDR1 MNHNY and CDR2 SVGAGI (reference sequence). This CDR3 contains 15 residues. V dropped 5 bases and J dropped 8 bases, with 21 bases sitting between them. CDR3 DNA: TGTGCCAGCAGTAACACCCAGGGAAAACCGACGGAAGCTTTCTTT. This sequence encodes CASSNTQGKPTEAFF.

The chain links TRBV5-5 to TRBJ2-1; no clear D gene. V dropped 0 bases and J dropped 6 bases, with 10 bases sitting between them. Germline V CDR1 and CDR2: SGHKS, YYEKEE (reference sequence). CDR3 length: 14 amino acids. The CDR3 loop is CASSLELVRNEQFF. The CDR3 DNA reads TGTGCCAGCAGCTTGGAACTGGTTCGCAATGAGCAGTTCTTC.

This clonotype occurred a few times. The chain carries TRBV4-1 and TRBJ2-1; D call uncertain. V was pared by 2 bases and J by 4 bases, with 9 bases between. Germline V gene lookup returns CDR1 MGHRA and CDR2 YSYEKL. CDR3 length: 14 amino acids. CDR3: CASSQSTEYNEQFF. The CDR3 region has the DNA TGCGCCAGCAGCCAATCAACAGAGTACAATGAGCAGTTCTTC.

Many counts were recorded for this clonotype. CDR3 nucleotides: TGTGCCAGTAGTATCGGCGGCCTCCCCCACAATGAGCAGTTCTTC. Translating it yields CASSIGGLPHNEQFF. The chain links TRBV19 to TRBJ2-1; no clear D gene. The CDR3 totals 15 residues. The germline V gene has CDR1 LNHDA and CDR2 SQIVND (reference sequence). V dropped 3 bases and J dropped 5 bases, with 14 bases sitting between them.

There are many counts of this clonotype. The genes are TRBV7-9 and TRBJ2-7, with D possibly matching TRBD2 (5 bases). CDR3 size: 13 residues. Germline-derived CDR1 and CDR2 are SEHNR and FQNEAQ (reference sequence). Trimming pared 0 bases from V and 5 bases from J, leaving 8 bases between. The CDR3 sequence is CASSLARRDEQYF. The CDR3, as DNA: TGTGCCAGCAGCTTAGCGCGGCGGGACGAGCAGTACTTC.